This T cell receptor beta chain is from a study of CD8 T cells in Susac syndrome. Germline lookup yields CDR1 SGHAT and CDR2 FQNNGV. CDR3 size: 12 residues. V lost 4 bases, J lost 8 bases, and 8 bases lay in between. Reverse transcription of roughly 0.5 to 1 ug RNA used random hexamers. The TCR beta CDR3 was amplified by immunoSEQ multiplex PCR across 54 Vbeta, 13 Jbeta. TCRdb redid the calling of the immunoSEQ multiplex PCR reads with MiXCR, one entry per CDR3 protein. The repertoire consists of about 76,000 distinct CDR3 sequences, with 91% occurring once and the leading ten covering less than 0.55%.

The sequenced sample consisted of CD8+ T cells from PBMCs. The J gene is TRBJ1-4, the V gene TRBV11-2, with D maybe TRBD1 (5 bases). This clonotype was sampled from a human donor with multiple sclerosis. This chain's CDR3 is CASSSGEEKLFF. CDR3 nucleotide sequence: TGTGCCAGCAGCTCGGGGGAGGAAAAACTGTTTTTT.